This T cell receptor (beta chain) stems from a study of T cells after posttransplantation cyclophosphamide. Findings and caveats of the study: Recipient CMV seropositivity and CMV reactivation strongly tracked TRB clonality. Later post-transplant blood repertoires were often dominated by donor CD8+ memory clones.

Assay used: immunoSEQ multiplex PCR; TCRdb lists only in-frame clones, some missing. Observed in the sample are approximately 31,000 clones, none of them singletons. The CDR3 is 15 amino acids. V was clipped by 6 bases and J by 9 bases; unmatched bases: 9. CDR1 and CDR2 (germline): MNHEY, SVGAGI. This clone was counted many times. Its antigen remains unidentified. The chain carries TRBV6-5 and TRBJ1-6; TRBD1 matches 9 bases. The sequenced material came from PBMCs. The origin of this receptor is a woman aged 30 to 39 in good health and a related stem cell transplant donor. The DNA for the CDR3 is TGTGCCAGCAGGGGGCTGACAGGGGGTTTTTCACCCCTCCACTTT. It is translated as CASRGLTGGFSPLHF.